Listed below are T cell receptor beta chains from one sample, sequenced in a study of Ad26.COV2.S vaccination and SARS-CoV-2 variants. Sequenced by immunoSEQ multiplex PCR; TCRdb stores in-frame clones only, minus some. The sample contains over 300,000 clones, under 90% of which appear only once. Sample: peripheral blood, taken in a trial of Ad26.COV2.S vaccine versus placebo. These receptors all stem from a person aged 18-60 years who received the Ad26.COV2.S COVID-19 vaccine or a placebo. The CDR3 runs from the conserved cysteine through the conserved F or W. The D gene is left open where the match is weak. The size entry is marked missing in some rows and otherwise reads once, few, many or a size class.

cdr3_aa: CASSYSEGVGGNTIYF
cdr3_nt: TGTGCCAGCAGTTACTCTGAGGGTGTGGGTGGAAACACCATATATTTT
clone_size: few
j_call: TRBJ1-3
v_call: TRBV6-6
d_call: -

cdr3_aa: CASSEARGGSSYEQYF
cdr3_nt: TGTGCCAGCAGTGAAGCTAGAGGAGGGAGCTCCTACGAGCAGTACTTC
clone_size: -
j_call: TRBJ2-7
v_call: TRBV6-1
d_call: -

cdr3_aa: CASSSITGGETQYF
cdr3_nt: TGTGCCAGCAGTTCAATTACAGGGGGAGAGACCCAGTACTTC
clone_size: -
j_call: TRBJ2-5
v_call: TRBV27
d_call: TRBD1

cdr3_aa: CASSPAGRSRSYEQYF
cdr3_nt: TGTGCCAGCAGCCCGGCGGGGCGAAGTCGGTCCTACGAGCAGTACTTC
clone_size: -
j_call: TRBJ2-7
v_call: TRBV7-6
d_call: -

cdr3_aa: CASSPHLDRNTIYF
cdr3_nt: TGTGCCAGCAGCCCTCACCTCGACAGGAACACCATATATTTT
clone_size: once
j_call: TRBJ1-3
v_call: TRBV9
d_call: -

cdr3_aa: CASSPYRGRGDTEAFF
cdr3_nt: TGTGCCAGCAGTCCCTACAGGGGGCGGGGGGACACTGAAGCTTTCTTT
clone_size: -
j_call: TRBJ1-1
v_call: TRBV2
d_call: TRBD1

cdr3_aa: CASSMTITGLLAGYGYEQYF
cdr3_nt: TGTGCCAGTAGTATGACAATTACCGGATTACTAGCGGGATATGGGTACGAGCAGTACTTC
clone_size: -
j_call: TRBJ2-7
v_call: TRBV19
d_call: TRBD2

cdr3_aa: CASSLLGTINNEQFF
cdr3_nt: TGTGCCAGCAGTTTACTAGGGACTATTAACAATGAGCAGTTCTTC
clone_size: -
j_call: TRBJ2-1
v_call: TRBV7-2
d_call: TRBD2

cdr3_aa: CASSLGPGANVLTF
cdr3_nt: TGTGCCAGCAGCTTGGGGCCTGGGGCCAACGTCCTGACTTTC
clone_size: once
j_call: TRBJ2-6
v_call: TRBV11-2
d_call: -

cdr3_aa: CASSLYAVGIGAFF
cdr3_nt: TGTGCCAGCAGCTTATATGCAGTCGGTATAGGAGCTTTCTTT
clone_size: -
j_call: TRBJ1-1
v_call: TRBV7-2
d_call: -

cdr3_aa: CASSPLGDTQYF
cdr3_nt: TGTGCCAGCAGCCCTCTCGGGGATACGCAGTATTTT
clone_size: -
j_call: TRBJ2-3
v_call: TRBV7-8
d_call: -

cdr3_aa: CASSQVGSNYGYTF
cdr3_nt: TGTGCCAGCAGCCAAGTCGGCAGTAACTATGGCTACACCTTC
clone_size: -
j_call: TRBJ1-2
v_call: TRBV3-1/TRBV3-2
d_call: -

cdr3_aa: CASSSRSSGDTQYF
cdr3_nt: TGTGCCAGCAGCTCACGATCTAGCGGAGATACGCAGTATTTT
clone_size: -
j_call: TRBJ2-3
v_call: TRBV3-1/TRBV3-2
d_call: TRBD2

cdr3_aa: CASSVGDRDHILDYGYTF
cdr3_nt: TGTGCCAGCAGCGTAGGCGACAGGGATCATATTCTCGACTATGGCTACACCTTC
clone_size: once
j_call: TRBJ1-2
v_call: TRBV9
d_call: TRBD1

cdr3_aa: CASSPNTGANVLTF
cdr3_nt: TGTGCCAGCTCACCGAATACAGGGGCCAACGTCCTGACTTTC
clone_size: -
j_call: TRBJ2-6
v_call: TRBV18
d_call: -

cdr3_aa: CSARGTYGYTF
cdr3_nt: TGCAGTGCTCGCGGGACTTATGGCTACACCTTC
clone_size: -
j_call: TRBJ1-2
v_call: TRBV20-1
d_call: -

cdr3_aa: CASSQDPGQRAFF
cdr3_nt: TGTGCCAGCAGCCAAGATCCCGGACAGAGGGCTTTCTTT
clone_size: -
j_call: TRBJ1-1
v_call: TRBV14
d_call: -

cdr3_aa: CASSPYDGSTEAFF
cdr3_nt: TGTGCCAGCAGCCCCTATGATGGAAGCACTGAAGCTTTCTTT
clone_size: -
j_call: TRBJ1-1
v_call: TRBV7-9
d_call: -

cdr3_aa: CASSLEGRQRLRGQPQHF
cdr3_nt: TGTGCCAGCAGCTTAGAAGGGAGACAGAGACTTCGCGGGCAGCCCCAGCATTTT
clone_size: once
j_call: TRBJ1-5
v_call: TRBV7-2
d_call: -

cdr3_aa: CASSVGQGEHEQYF
cdr3_nt: TGTGCCAGCAGCGTCGGACAGGGCGAACACGAGCAGTACTTC
clone_size: -
j_call: TRBJ2-7
v_call: TRBV9
d_call: TRBD1

cdr3_aa: CSGLAKNIQYF
cdr3_nt: TGCAGTGGACTAGCCAAAAACATTCAGTACTTC
clone_size: -
j_call: TRBJ2-4
v_call: TRBV20-1
d_call: -

cdr3_aa: CAIYLGVGGYTF
cdr3_nt: TGTGCCATCTACCTCGGAGTGGGCGGCTACACCTTC
clone_size: few
j_call: TRBJ1-2
v_call: TRBV10-3
d_call: -

cdr3_aa: CASSQRTGAYYGYTF
cdr3_nt: TGTGCCAGCAGCCAAAGGACAGGGGCTTACTATGGCTACACCTTC
clone_size: -
j_call: TRBJ1-2
v_call: TRBV27
d_call: TRBD1

cdr3_aa: CASSRVVTDTQYF
cdr3_nt: TGTGCCAGCTCGCGGGTTGTCACAGATACGCAGTATTTT
clone_size: -
j_call: TRBJ2-3
v_call: TRBV18
d_call: -

cdr3_aa: CASSRTSGRPTLEQYF
cdr3_nt: TGTGCCAGCAGCCGGACTAGCGGGAGGCCAACTCTGGAGCAGTACTTC
clone_size: -
j_call: TRBJ2-7
v_call: TRBV7-2
d_call: TRBD2

cdr3_aa: CASSLDPGSTNTEAFF
cdr3_nt: TGTGCCAGCAGCTTGGACCCGGGGAGTACGAACACTGAAGCTTTCTTT
clone_size: -
j_call: TRBJ1-1
v_call: TRBV5-4
d_call: -

cdr3_aa: CASSHTKGLEHEQYF
cdr3_nt: TGTGCCAGCAGCCATACGAAGGGGCTCGAGCACGAGCAGTACTTC
clone_size: -
j_call: TRBJ2-7
v_call: TRBV5-5
d_call: -

cdr3_aa: CASSLAGGRGYTF
cdr3_nt: TGTGCCAGCAGTTTGGCCGGGGGACGTGGCTACACCTTC
clone_size: -
j_call: TRBJ1-2
v_call: TRBV27
d_call: -

cdr3_aa: CASSLSGTNTEAFF
cdr3_nt: TGTGCCAGCAGCTTGTCCGGGACGAACACTGAAGCTTTCTTT
clone_size: -
j_call: TRBJ1-1
v_call: TRBV5-5
d_call: -

cdr3_aa: CASSLDGGRTEAFF
cdr3_nt: TGTGCCAGCAGCTTAGACGGGGGTCGAACTGAAGCTTTCTTT
clone_size: -
j_call: TRBJ1-1
v_call: TRBV7-9
d_call: -

cdr3_aa: CASRLALTKNIQYF
cdr3_nt: TGTGCCAGCCGACTAGCGTTAACCAAAAACATTCAGTACTTC
clone_size: -
j_call: TRBJ2-4
v_call: TRBV2
d_call: TRBD2

cdr3_aa: CASSGVRTSGTTEQFF
cdr3_nt: TGTGCCAGCAGTGGGGTGCGGACTAGCGGTACAACTGAGCAGTTCTTC
clone_size: -
j_call: TRBJ2-1
v_call: TRBV6-4
d_call: TRBD2

cdr3_aa: CASSEGQGINYGYTF
cdr3_nt: TGTGCCAGCAGTGAGGGACAGGGGATTAACTATGGCTACACCTTC
clone_size: once
j_call: TRBJ1-2
v_call: TRBV6-1
d_call: TRBD1

cdr3_aa: CASSLQAPYNEQFF
cdr3_nt: TGCGCCAGCAGCTTACAGGCTCCCTACAATGAGCAGTTCTTC
clone_size: -
j_call: TRBJ2-1
v_call: TRBV5-1
d_call: -

cdr3_aa: CASSLDGSTNYGYTF
cdr3_nt: TGTGCCAGCAGCTTGGACGGCAGCACTAACTATGGCTACACCTTC
clone_size: few
j_call: TRBJ1-2
v_call: TRBV5-4
d_call: -

cdr3_aa: CASTEGGATEAFF
cdr3_nt: TGTGCCAGCACCGAGGGGGGTGCCACTGAAGCTTTCTTT
clone_size: -
j_call: TRBJ1-1
v_call: TRBV6-5
d_call: -

cdr3_aa: CASRRGLAETTDTQYF
cdr3_nt: TGTGCCAGCAGACGAGGACTAGCGGAGACCACAGATACGCAGTATTTT
clone_size: -
j_call: TRBJ2-3
v_call: TRBV7-9
d_call: TRBD2

cdr3_aa: CAISDPLRQGGTGELFF
cdr3_nt: TGTGCCATCAGTGACCCTCTTCGACAGGGCGGCACCGGGGAGCTGTTTTTT
clone_size: -
j_call: TRBJ2-2
v_call: TRBV10-3
d_call: TRBD1

cdr3_aa: CASSLGWTGGAYGELFF
cdr3_nt: TGTGCCAGCAGCTTAGGCTGGACAGGGGGCGCCTACGGGGAGCTGTTTTTT
clone_size: -
j_call: TRBJ2-2
v_call: TRBV13
d_call: TRBD1

cdr3_aa: CASSPLGRANYEQYF
cdr3_nt: TGTGCCAGCAGTCCCCTAGGTAGGGCCAACTACGAGCAGTACTTC
clone_size: -
j_call: TRBJ2-7
v_call: TRBV6-2/TRBV6-3
d_call: -

cdr3_aa: CASIVQGANYGYTF
cdr3_nt: TGTGCCAGCATTGTGCAGGGAGCTAACTATGGCTACACCTTC
clone_size: -
j_call: TRBJ1-2
v_call: TRBV28
d_call: -

cdr3_aa: CASSDLGQGNTGELFF
cdr3_nt: TGTGCCAGCAGTGACCTGGGACAGGGAAACACCGGGGAGCTGTTTTTT
clone_size: -
j_call: TRBJ2-2
v_call: TRBV2
d_call: TRBD1

cdr3_aa: CASSLLFQREYLYNEQFF
cdr3_nt: TGTGCCAGCAGCTTATTGTTCCAGCGGGAGTATCTCTACAATGAGCAGTTCTTC
clone_size: -
j_call: TRBJ2-1
v_call: TRBV7-2
d_call: TRBD2

cdr3_aa: CASSPPGGPNQPQHF
cdr3_nt: TGTGCCAGCTCACCACCGGGCGGTCCTAATCAGCCCCAGCATTTT
clone_size: -
j_call: TRBJ1-5
v_call: TRBV18
d_call: -

cdr3_aa: CAISESPSLNYGYTF
cdr3_nt: TGTGCCATCAGTGAGTCCCCTAGCTTAAACTATGGCTACACCTTC
clone_size: -
j_call: TRBJ1-2
v_call: TRBV10-3
d_call: -

cdr3_aa: CASIQKGPYEQYF
cdr3_nt: TGTGCCAGCATCCAAAAAGGTCCTTACGAGCAGTACTTC
clone_size: -
j_call: TRBJ2-7
v_call: TRBV3-1/TRBV3-2
d_call: -

cdr3_aa: CASRIRDREDYGYTF
cdr3_nt: TGTGCCAGCAGGATCCGGGACAGGGAAGACTATGGCTACACCTTC
clone_size: -
j_call: TRBJ1-2
v_call: TRBV25-1
d_call: TRBD1

cdr3_aa: CASSIEPRTDQPQHF
cdr3_nt: TGTGCCAGTAGTATAGAGCCCAGGACAGATCAGCCCCAGCATTTT
clone_size: -
j_call: TRBJ1-5
v_call: TRBV19
d_call: -

cdr3_aa: CASSYEAGPSSPLHF
cdr3_nt: TGTGCCAGCAGTTACGAAGCTGGGCCCAGCTCACCCCTCCACTTT
clone_size: -
j_call: TRBJ1-6
v_call: TRBV6-5
d_call: -

cdr3_aa: CASSPTGTGGEQYF
cdr3_nt: TGTGCCAGCAGCCCTACCGGGACAGGGGGGGAGCAGTACTTC
clone_size: -
j_call: TRBJ2-7
v_call: TRBV7-2
d_call: TRBD1

cdr3_aa: CASSQTVRESYNEQFF
cdr3_nt: TGTGCCAGCAGCCAAACTGTGAGGGAGAGCTACAATGAGCAGTTCTTC
clone_size: -
j_call: TRBJ2-1
v_call: TRBV3-1/TRBV3-2
d_call: -

cdr3_aa: CASSLGASAELMNEQFF
cdr3_nt: TGTGCCAGCAGCTTAGGAGCGTCGGCGGAACTTATGAATGAGCAGTTCTTC
clone_size: -
j_call: TRBJ2-1
v_call: TRBV7-2
d_call: -

cdr3_aa: CASSPPDSTEAFF
cdr3_nt: TGCGCCAGCAGCCCGCCGGACAGTACTGAAGCTTTCTTT
clone_size: many
j_call: TRBJ1-1
v_call: TRBV5-1
d_call: -

cdr3_aa: CASSSSGGSYEQYF
cdr3_nt: TGTGCCAGTAGTAGCAGTGGCGGTTCCTACGAGCAGTACTTC
clone_size: -
j_call: TRBJ2-7
v_call: TRBV19
d_call: -

cdr3_aa: CASSAHGTGVSGNTIYF
cdr3_nt: TGTGCCAGCAGCGCCCACGGGACAGGGGTCTCTGGAAACACCATATATTTT
clone_size: -
j_call: TRBJ1-3
v_call: TRBV9
d_call: TRBD1